These T cell receptor beta chains were read from a single sample in a study of technical replicates of blood from a few donors. Assay used: immunoSEQ multiplex PCR; TCRdb lists only in-frame clones, some missing. The sample records under 50,000 clones, about 96% being singletons. Input material: T cells isolated from PBMCs. The source of these receptors is a human donor in good health. Each CDR3 is given with its conserved first and last residue.

V | length | CDR3
TRBV9 | 15 | CASSVTRGGNYGYTF
TRBV2 | 14 | CASSGEDLPYEQYF
TRBV30 | 12 | CAFTPGTGELFF
TRBV2 | 14 | CASIRTGDGETQYF
TRBV20-1 | 11 | CSAIRTPEAFF
TRBV30 | 14 | CAWSKDRGLQPQHF
TRBV28 | 17 | CASSLVIFRRENYGYTF
TRBV28 | 16 | CASSERTGAANYGYTF
TRBV29-1 | 15 | CSVEDPVRARTEAFF
TRBV25-1 | 15 | CASSESLAGVNEQFF
TRBV27 | 14 | CAIKSTGMNTEAFF
TRBV7-2 | 16 | CASSLRRGRGDYGYTF
TRBV7-8 | 15 | CASSLVVGGYNGYTF
TRBV7-6 | 18 | CASSLDLSFQGLYYGYTF
TRBV29-1 | 13 | CSVVGRGDYGYTF
TRBV11-3 | 17 | CASSLFPGLATYNEQFF
TRBV7-7 | 17 | CASSLGLAGTDTDTQYF
TRBV29-1 | 13 | CSDTYGTGRGYTF
TRBV21-1 | 14 | CASSDTGFGQPQHF
TRBV30 | 12 | CAWSTGGRGYTF
TRBV30 | 13 | CAWGARGNQPQHF
TRBV10-3 | 12 | CAISSARNEQFF
TRBV4-3 | 16 | CASSQETGQASYEQYF
TRBV19 | 16 | CASSLLGQLSNQPQHF
TRBV2 | 12 | CASRGDRDGYTF
TRBV4-1 | 13 | CASSRPGGTEAFF
TRBV23-1 | 18 | CASSQPGVRGAYSYEQYF
TRBV29-1 | 11 | CSAQAKAEQFF
TRBV9 | 14 | CASSFPGQGNTIYF
TRBV2 | 15 | CASTGLGGLNTEAFF
TRBV18 | 13 | CASSPPGYYGYTF
TRBV27 | 14 | CASSFASGGTEAFF
TRBV5-1 | 15 | CASSLYYKIQETQYF
TRBV28 | 18 | CASSLTGGGTGGTDTQYF
TRBV7-9 | 16 | CASSARMTGRNEKLFF
TRBV5-6 | 17 | CASSPVLVAGGRNIQYF
TRBV15 | 12 | CATSSSYNEQFF
TRBV6-1 | 14 | CASIAGLRDEKLFF
TRBV18 | 17 | CASSPPRQGATFYEQYF
TRBV10-2 | 13 | CASSDRDIKGYTF
TRBV5-1 | 15 | CASSPLAGDSYEQYF
TRBV18 | 13 | CASSPYSSYEQYF
TRBV5-1 | 18 | CASSFGPGQGLGNTEAFF
TRBV6-1 | 15 | CASSELPVSGNTIYF
TRBV2 | 14 | CASSELAGGPVQYF
TRBV6-5 | 16 | CASSYSREDKNYGYTF
TRBV29-1 | 12 | CSVPGQGYEQYF
TRBV10-1 | 14 | CASSEGGGGTEAFF
TRBV2 | 13 | CASSDPGNQPQHF